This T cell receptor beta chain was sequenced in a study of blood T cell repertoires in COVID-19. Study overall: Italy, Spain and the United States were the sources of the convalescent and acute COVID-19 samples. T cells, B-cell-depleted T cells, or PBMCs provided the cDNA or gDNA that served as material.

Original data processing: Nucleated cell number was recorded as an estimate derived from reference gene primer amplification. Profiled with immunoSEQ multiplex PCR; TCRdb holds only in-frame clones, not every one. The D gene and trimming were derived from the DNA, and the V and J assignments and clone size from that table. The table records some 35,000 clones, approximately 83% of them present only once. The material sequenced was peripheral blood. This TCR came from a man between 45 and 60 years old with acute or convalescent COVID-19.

The chain's CDR3 is CASSLSEYEQYF. The DNA of the CDR3 is TGTGCCAGCAGTTTAAGCGAATACGAGCAGTACTTC. V gene TRBV28 combines with J gene TRBJ2-7, with D hard to call. The CDR3 has 12 amino acids. With 2 bases removed from V and 4 bases from J, the gap between germline ends came to 6 bases. Per the germline V gene, CDR1 is MDHEN and CDR2 is SYDVKM.